Sequencing of this T cell receptor (beta chain) was carried out in a study of control samples from healthy donors and cancer patients. The method was immunoSEQ multiplex PCR; TCRdb's version includes in-frame clones alone and lacks a portion of them. The sample shows 160,000 or so clones, around 94% of them seen only once. The CDR3 runs 18 residues. CDR1 is SGHRS and CDR2 is YFSETQ in the germline V gene. The V and J ends lost 1 base and 3 bases respectively, with 21 bases between them. Sequenced input: PBMCs. The receptor was isolated from a man between 60 and 75 years old with colorectal cancer. The chain is built from TRBV5-1 and TRBJ2-3, with D possibly being TRBD1 (6 bases). CDR3 protein: CASSLNGGQGAATDTQYF. In DNA, the CDR3 is TGCGCCAGCAGCTTGAATGGGGGCCAAGGAGCCGCGACAGATACGCAGTATTTT.